This T cell receptor beta chain was profiled in a study of shared clonotypes between healthy human individuals. Overall study: Researchers assigned three CD4 naive, three CD4 memory, two CD8 naive and one CD8 memory plate to each donor. Findings and caveats of the study: Even with large depth, rarefaction showed that sorted-subset sequencing was incomplete. Non-shared clonotypes had lower generation probabilities than those shared by all four donors. Among a few donors, approximately 5% of naive CD4 clonotypes were found in common.

Only in-frame clones appear in the TCRdb table, and some are missing; sequencing was by immunoSEQ multiplex PCR. The repertoire holds 500,000 to 700,000 clones, with roughly 96% as singletons. Naive CD8 cells, CD45RO-negative and positively selected for CCR7, excluded terminally differentiated effector memory CD45RA+ cells. Germline V gene lookup returns CDR1 WNHNN and CDR2 SYGVQD (reference sequence). The CDR3 has 12 amino acids. V gave up 3 bases and J gave up 6 bases, with 8 bases separating them. A note on this clone: Its antigen is undetermined.

The sequence came from a woman in her 30s in good health. The sequenced sample was naive CD8+ T cells sorted from blood. The chain carries TRBV10-1 and TRBJ1-2; possible D gene TRBD1, 6 bases. The CDR3 here is CASSDGGHGYTF. Here the CDR3 DNA reads TGCGCCAGCAGTGATGGGGGCCATGGCTACACCTTC.